This TCR beta chain was identified during a study of response to subunit inactivated influenza vaccine. Each CDR3 protein gets one entry after TCRdb re-called the RT-PCR reads with MiXCR. Of hundreds of thousands of distinct CDR3 sequences listed, less than 20% are singletons. The V and J ends lost 2 bases and 1 base, in that order; junction bases with no gene match: 1. Germline assignment: CDR1 SGHTA and CDR2 FQGNSA. The CDR3 extends over 14 amino acids. The source was PBMCs from blood, collected roughly 5 days after vaccination. The receptor comes from a middle-aged man who received an inactivated influenza vaccine. V and J are TRBV7-2 and TRBJ2-7, with 8 bases that match TRBD2. CDR3 region: CASSLRLASYEQYF. In nucleotides, the CDR3 is TGTGCCAGCAGCTTACGACTAGCGTCCTACGAGCAGTACTTC.